This T cell receptor (beta chain) came from a study of beta chain features in type 1 diabetes. The entirety of the isolated RNA underwent reverse transcription, so expressed TCRB transcripts were sequenced. The assay was immunoSEQ multiplex PCR, and TCRdb's table has in-frame clones only and misses some. The sample records about 220,000 clones, approximately 10% being singletons. This clone was detected a few times. Its antigen remains unidentified. Naive, central memory, regulatory and stem cell-like memory cells within the CD4+ compartment were sorted using CD45RO/CCR7/CD25/CD127/CD95/CD27. Whole-study results and caveats: Junctions at VDJ sites from type 1 diabetes patients had fewer insertions and more deletions. Shorter TCRB CDR3s, moderately but significantly so, marked every one of the four CD4+ subsets in Type 1 diabetes patients.

Germline CDR1 is SGHTA and CDR2 is FQGNSA. Trimming shortened V by 6 bases and J by 4 bases, and 16 bases separated the two germline ends. The CDR3 consists of 15 residues. The clonotype was recovered from a man younger than 30 in good health. Sequencing input: central memory CD4+ T cells from blood. The V and J genes are TRBV7-2 and TRBJ1-3; D ambiguous. CDR3 region: CASSADLAGGNTIYF. The CDR3 DNA is TGTGCCAGCAGTGCAGATCTGGCCGGGGGAAACACCATATATTTT.